The 17 T cell receptor beta chains presented below share a single source sample, sequenced in a study of technical replicates of blood from a few donors. Profiled with immunoSEQ multiplex PCR; TCRdb holds only in-frame clones, not every one. The table shows approximately 81,000 clones, with about 94% occurring only once. The sequenced material came from T cells isolated from PBMCs. Receptor source: a human donor in good health.

This rearrangement joins TRBV5-1 to TRBJ2-3; 8 bases align to TRBD2. Germline V lookup: CDR1 SGHRS, CDR2 YFSETQ. CDR3 size: 15 residues. The J segment lost 0 bases and the V segment lost 4 bases, leaving 4 bases of the junction unmatched. CDR3 sequence: CASSRSSGSTDTQYF. In DNA form, the CDR3 reads TGCGCCAGCAGCAGGTCTAGCGGGAGCACAGATACGCAGTATTTT.

A single count supports this clone. V and J are TRBV6-1 and TRBJ2-3; 13 nucleotides match TRBD2. Germline loops: CDR1 MNHNS, CDR2 SASEGT. The CDR3 has 16 residues. Trimming cost V 4 bases and J 5 bases; bases outside gene matches: 6. The CDR3 coding sequence is TGTGCCAGCAGTGCTAGGACTAGCGGGAGTGGAGATACGCAGTATTTT. Encoded protein: CASSARTSGSGDTQYF.

V usage is TRBV30 and J usage is TRBJ1-2; 9 bases are a match to TRBD1. This CDR3 has 13 residues. Germline CDR1 and CDR2: GTSNPN and SVGIG (reference sequence). V lost 4 bases, J lost 4 bases, and 4 bases stayed unmatched. Written as DNA, the CDR3 is TGTGCCTGGAAAGGGACAGGGACCTATGGCTACACCTTC. This codes for CAWKGTGTYGYTF.

This chain joins TRBV7-9 and TRBJ1-4; 9 bases are a match to TRBD1. The germline gives CDR1 SEHNR, CDR2 FQNEAQ (reference sequence). The J segment lost 8 bases and the V segment lost 1 base, leaving 8 bases of the junction unmatched. The length of the CDR3 is 16 residues. The CDR3: CASSLGLQGAQEKLFF. The CDR3 nucleotides are TGTGCCAGCAGCTTAGGATTACAGGGGGCTCAGGAAAAACTGTTTTTT.

The chain has TRBV6-1 and TRBJ1-5; perhaps TRBD1 as D (6 bases). Trimming left V 6 bases short and J 0 bases short, with 12 bases between. The CDR3 totals 15 residues. The V gene's germline CDR1 is MNHNS and CDR2 SASEGT. The CDR3 region has the DNA TGTGCCAGCAGCAGACAGGTCTTTAGCAATCAGCCCCAGCATTTT. Its protein product is CASSRQVFSNQPQHF.

The chain uses TRBV4-1 and TRBJ2-1, with TRBD2 matching over 8 bases. CDR3 length: 15 residues. J was trimmed by 7 bases and V by 4 bases; bases with no gene match: 9. Germline CDR1 and CDR2: MGHRA and YSYEKL. In DNA form, the CDR3 reads TGCGCCAGCAGCCTCATAGGGACTAGAGGAAATGAGCAGTTCTTC. Protein product: CASSLIGTRGNEQFF.

The chain combines TRBV5-6 with TRBJ2-7, with TRBD1 matching over 8 bases. The CDR3 length is 15 residues. Germline V gene data show CDR1 as SGHDT and CDR2 as YYEEEE. J was trimmed by 6 bases and V by 1 base; bases with no gene match: 9. CDR3 amino acids: CASSLFGTGRVEQYF. The DNA of the CDR3 is TGTGCCAGCAGCTTGTTTGGGACAGGACGGGTCGAGCAGTACTTC.

The chain joins TRBV12-5 to TRBJ1-3, with D hard to call. Trimming cost V 3 bases and J 0 bases, with 9 bases left between them. Germline CDR1 and CDR2: LGHNT and FRNRAP. The CDR3 contains 15 residues. CDR3 sequence reads: CASGLTGSSGNTIYF. DNA for the CDR3: TGTGCTAGTGGTTTAACCGGGAGCTCTGGAAACACCATATATTTT. The full variable domain, with the rest looked up from reference TRBV12-5 and TRBJ1-3, is DARVTQTPRHKVTEMGQEVTMRCQPILGHNTVFWYRQTMMQGLELLAYFRNRAPLDDSGMPKDRFSAEMPDATLATLKIQPSEPRDSAVYFCASGLTGSSGNTIYFGEGSWLTVV.

This sequence joins TRBV5-1 and TRBJ2-2; D remains unclear. V was clipped by 4 bases and J by 5 bases, with 12 bases between them. The CDR3 totals 14 residues. Germline lookup yields CDR1 SGHRS and CDR2 YFSETQ. The CDR3 reads CASSLKTETGELFF. The DNA for the CDR3 is TGCGCCAGCAGCCTTAAAACAGAAACCGGGGAGCTGTTTTTT.

The chain combines TRBV4-3 with TRBJ2-3; possibly TRBD1 for D (6 bases). V gave up 3 bases and J gave up 5 bases, with 18 bases separating them. Germline V lookup: CDR1 LGHNA, CDR2 YSLEER. The CDR3 covers 16 residues. The CDR3 protein is CASSQLYRVSKDTQYF. CDR3 sequence (DNA): TGCGCCAGCAGCCAGTTGTACAGGGTTTCCAAAGATACGCAGTATTTT.

This rearrangement joins TRBV18 to TRBJ2-7, with 7 bases that match TRBD2. Per germline, CDR1 KGHSH and CDR2 LQKENI. The CDR3 is made up of 14 amino acids. V shed 3 bases, J shed 3 bases, and the junction held 5 bases outside the gene matches. The CDR3 reads CASSPQAGDYEQYF. For the CDR3, the DNA is TGTGCCAGCTCACCTCAGGCGGGAGACTACGAGCAGTACTTC. The complete variable domain, with remaining parts taken from reference TRBV18 and TRBJ2-7, reads NAGVMQNPRHLVRRRGQEARLRCSPMKGHSHVYWYRQLPEEGLKFMVYLQKENIIDESGMPKERFSAEFPKEGPSILRIQQVVRGDSAAYFCASSPQAGDYEQYFGPGTRLTVT.

V usage is TRBV7-3 and J usage is TRBJ2-1, with D perhaps matching TRBD2 (6 bases). The CDR3 is 13 amino acids. The V end lost 5 bases, the J end lost 10 bases, and 15 bases lay between the germline ends. Germline V lookup: CDR1 SGHTA, CDR2 FQGTGA. This CDR3 reads CASSQAGGEEQFF. The CDR3 nucleotides read TGTGCCAGCAGCCAAGCGGGCGGGGAGGAGCAGTTCTTC.

The chain couples TRBV1 to TRBJ2-2; TRBD2 is the table's D call and was not checked against the DNA. TRBV1 is deemed a pseudogene. CDR3 length: 16 amino acids. The CDR3 protein is CTSSQLLVARTGELFF. CDR3 nucleotide sequence: TGCACCAGCAGCCAACTCCTGGTAGCTCGTACCGGGGAGCTGTTTTTT.

This clone was found once. The chain couples TRBV7-3 to TRBJ2-7; 11 nucleotides align to TRBD2. Germline V gene data show CDR1 as SGHTA and CDR2 as FQGTGA. Trimming at V came to 2 bases and at J to 4 bases, leaving 4 bases not matched to a gene. There are 15 residues in the CDR3. The CDR3 loop reads CASSLSLAGGYEQYF. The CDR3 DNA follows: TGTGCCAGCAGCTTATCGCTAGCGGGAGGTTACGAGCAGTACTTC.

In this sample, this clone turned up once. The genes are TRBV18 and TRBJ1-5, with D uncertain. The CDR3 consists of 16 residues. V was clipped by 3 bases and J by 6 bases, with 18 bases between them. Germline-derived CDR1 and CDR2 are KGHSH and LQKENI. This CDR3 is CASSPYGSGDAQPQHF. Here the CDR3 DNA reads TGTGCCAGCTCACCTTACGGGTCCGGGGATGCTCAGCCCCAGCATTTT.

CDR3 protein: CASRVGSTGNAGELFF. CDR3 DNA sequence: TGTGCCAGCCGGGTTGGCTCAACGGGAAATGCCGGGGAGCTGTTTTTT. The V call is TRBV9, the J call TRBJ2-2; TRBD2 is a possible D gene (5 bases). Germline V gives CDR1 SGDLS, CDR2 YYNGEE. The CDR3 runs 16 residues. Between the trimmed V and J ends, which lost 7 bases and 6 bases, there was a span of 22 bases.

The chain combines TRBV7-3 with TRBJ2-7; 12 nucleotides match TRBD2. The CDR3 totals 18 residues. V was clipped by 1 base and J by 6 bases; unmatched bases: 13. The germline V gene has CDR1 SGHTA and CDR2 FQGTGA. CDR3 residues: CASSLRLAGGPKACEQYF. In DNA form, the CDR3 reads TGTGCCAGCAGCTTAAGGCTAGCGGGAGGGCCAAAGGCCTGCGAGCAGTACTTC.